This TCR beta chain is drawn from a study of cytomegalovirus exposure and HLA in healthy donors. V was trimmed by 3 bases and J by 3 bases, leaving 11 bases between them. Germline CDR1 is LNHNV and CDR2 is YYDKDF (reference sequence). This CDR3 has 14 residues. The PCR made use of 60 Vbeta and 13 Jbeta primers. The method was immunoSEQ multiplex PCR; TCRdb's version includes in-frame clones alone and lacks a portion of them. This table has approximately 160,000 clones, around 75% appearing once. Sequenced: PBMCs. The sequence was obtained from a human donor in good health. This sequence joins TRBV15 and TRBJ1-1; tentatively, D is TRBD1 (6 bases). CDR3 in DNA: TGTGCCACCAGCAGGCCTTACAGGGACACTGAAGCTTTCTTT. It codes for CATSRPYRDTEAFF.